The 17 T cell receptor beta chains below were found in one sample sequenced in a study of T cells in Graves' hyperthyroidism and ophthalmopathy. Amplification targeted TCR beta CDR3 regions from RNA transcripts. Using the HTBI primer set, a first-round RT-PCR was run on the TCR CDR3. MiXCR was run by TCRdb on the multiplex PCR reads, yielding one entry per CDR3 protein. The repertoire includes around 700,000 distinct CDR3 sequences, approximately 36% of them detected once, and less than 35% sits in the top ten. The specimen sequenced was blood. These TCRs come from a woman between 40 and 55 years old with Graves' hyperthyroidism.

For this clonotype: Germline is not matched at one junction end, which may reflect a read error. The chain uses TRBV7-3 and TRBJ2-1, with TRBD2 as a possible D gene (5 bases). Per the germline V gene, CDR1 is SGHTA and CDR2 is FQGTGA. The CDR3 has 13 amino acids. The CDR3 nucleotides read TGTGCCAGCAGCTTGAGGGCCTACAATGAGCAATCCTTC. Residues: CASSLRAYNEQSF.

This clonotype was counted ten times or more. The gene calls are TRBV15 and TRBJ2-7; D might be TRBD1 or TRBD2, each matching 5 bases. V lost 5 bases and J lost 5, with 19 bases in between. This CDR3 has 15 amino acids. The germline V gene encodes CDR1 LNHNV and CDR2 YYDKDF (reference sequence). The CDR3 spells CATSRDLGGKHEQYF. CDR3 in DNA: TGTGCCACCAGCCGGGACCTCGGTGGGAAGCACGAGCAGTACTTC.

The chain combines TRBV6-6 with TRBJ1-1, with D possibly matching TRBD1 (5 bases). With 6 bases removed from V and 3 bases from J, the gap between germline ends came to 20 bases. This CDR3 comprises 16 residues. Germline V gene sequence: CDR1 MNHNY, CDR2 SVGAGI (reference sequence). The CDR3 DNA sequence: TGTGCCAGCAGCCGCCCTATCCCTGGGGGAGACACTGAAGCTTTCTTT. Translating it yields CASSRPIPGGDTEAFF.

This clonotype was recorded a few times. V and J are TRBV28 and TRBJ2-7, with 9 bases matching TRBD2. Germline loops: CDR1 MDHEN, CDR2 SYDVKM. With V trimmed by 7 bases and J by 4 bases, 8 bases remained unmatched. This CDR3 is 14 amino acids long. The CDR3 DNA is TGTGCCAGCACCGTGGGACTAGCTGGTTACGAGCAGTACTTC. Its protein product is CASTVGLAGYEQYF.

Details on this clonotype: A much larger clonotype is one base distant, so this may be a read error. The chain joins TRBV5-3 to TRBJ2-2, with D perhaps matching TRBD1 or TRBD2 (6 bases each). TRBV5-3 is designated an ORF whose function remains uncertain. This CDR3 is 15 amino acids long. The CDR3 nucleotides are TGTGCCAGCGACAACGGCAGGGGAGGCACCGGGGGGCTGTTTTTT. It encodes CASDNGRGGTGGLFF.

The chain carries TRBV5-5 and TRBJ2-1; a weak D match, TRBD1 (6 bases). With 2 bases removed from V and 0 bases from J, the gap between germline ends came to 9 bases. The CDR3 covers 15 residues. Per germline, CDR1 SGHKS and CDR2 YYEKEE (reference sequence). The DNA of the CDR3 is TGTGCCAGCAGCTTACAGGGTAGCTCCTACAATGAGCAGTTCTTC. It yields the protein CASSLQGSSYNEQFF.

The V and J genes are TRBV20-1 and TRBJ1-5, with D tentatively TRBD1 (5 bases). The CDR3 covers 12 residues. Germline assignment: CDR1 DFQATT and CDR2 SNEGSKA (reference sequence). V shed 6 bases and J shed 5 bases, with 11 bases lying between them. The CDR3 coding sequence is TGCAGTGCCACGGGAGGGGATCAGCCCCAGCATTTT. This codes for CSATGGDQPQHF.

This clonotype was counted at least ten times. The chain combines TRBV29-1 with TRBJ1-1; no reliable D call. This CDR3 comprises 13 residues. Germline assignment: CDR1 SQVTM and CDR2 ANQGSEA. Trimming pared 7 bases from V and 1 base from J, leaving 13 bases between. In DNA form, the CDR3 reads TGCAGCGCCACTTCGACGGGGAACACTGAAGCTTTCTTT. Residues: CSATSTGNTEAFF.

To note about this clonotype: A read error is possible here, since a much larger clone lies one base away. The chain employs TRBV20-1 and TRBJ1-1; the D is unclear. Germline V gives CDR1 DFQATT, CDR2 SNEGSKA (reference sequence). The CDR3 runs 12 residues. The CDR3 protein is CSAPKGSTEASF. DNA of the CDR3: TGCAGTGCTCCCAAAGGTAGCACTGAAGCTTCCTTT.

The V call is TRBV10-3, the J call TRBJ1-2; D call uncertain. This CDR3 spans 14 amino acids. V dropped 10 bases and J dropped 4 bases, with 19 bases sitting between them. In germline, CDR1 is ENHRY, CDR2 SYGVKD. The CDR3 DNA is TGTGCCAGCAGCGAGAGGGATCGCGGCTATGGCTACACCTTC. It encodes CASSERDRGYGYTF.

This clonotype was detected only a few times. The chain links TRBV6-5 to TRBJ2-7; perhaps TRBD2 as D (5 bases). The CDR3 consists of 14 residues. The V gene's germline CDR1 is MNHEY and CDR2 SVGAGI. With 2 bases removed from V and 4 bases from J, the gap between germline ends came to 12 bases. CDR3 sequence reads: CASSYDSPGYEQYF. CDR3 DNA: TGTGCCAGCAGTTACGACTCCCCGGGGTACGAGCAGTACTTC.

This clonotype was observed a handful of times. The chain combines TRBV4-3 with TRBJ2-2; TRBD1 aligns across 9 bases. The germline V gene has CDR1 LGHNA and CDR2 YSLEER. The ends lost 2 bases at V and 5 bases at J; junction bases unmatched: 6. The CDR3 covers 16 residues. For the CDR3, the DNA is TGCGCCAGCAGCCAAACAGGGGGCGCTTGGACCGGGGAGCTGTTTTTT. This translates into CASSQTGGAWTGELFF.

The genes are TRBV12-3 or TRBV12-4 and TRBJ2-2; TRBD2 might be the D (6 bases). The CDR3 contains 14 residues. V gave up 10 bases and J gave up 2 bases, with 14 bases separating them. CDR3: CATTLAGNTGELFF. The CDR3 DNA follows: TGTGCCACCACCCTCGCGGGAAACACCGGGGAGCTGTTTTTT.

This chain joins TRBV20-1 and TRBJ2-5, with TRBD2 matching over 10 bases. The germline gives CDR1 DFQATT, CDR2 SNEGSKA (reference sequence). The CDR3 is 14 amino acids. Germline trimming cut 4 bases from V and 8 bases from J; bases unmatched to any gene: 10. The CDR3 DNA sequence: TGCAGTGCTATGGGGCTAGCGGGGGTTGATACCCAGTACTTC. As protein: CSAMGLAGVDTQYF.

Ten or more counts support this clonotype. The chain joins TRBV7-9 to TRBJ2-5, with D possibly matching TRBD1 (5 bases). Looked up from germline, CDR1 is SEHNR and CDR2 is FQNEAQ (reference sequence). CDR3 length: 14 residues. Deletions cut 4 bases from V and 5 bases from J, with 14 bases between. CDR3 nucleotide sequence: TGTGCCAGCAGCTCAGGGAATGGGCTGGAGACCCAGTACTTC. As protein: CASSSGNGLETQYF.

The chain uses TRBV5-1 and TRBJ2-3; D gene uncertain. Looked up from germline, CDR1 is SGHRS and CDR2 is YFSETQ. With 0 bases removed from V and 5 bases from J, the gap between germline ends came to 10 bases. This CDR3 is 14 amino acids long. The CDR3 DNA reads as TGCGCCAGCAGCTTGGTAGACGTTCGAGATACGCAGTATTTT. Translating it yields CASSLVDVRDTQYF.

This clonotype has a handful of counts. J is TRBJ1-2 and V is TRBV12-3 or TRBV12-4; 9 nucleotides line up with TRBD1. This CDR3 spans 15 amino acids. Germline trimming cut 3 bases from V and 4 bases from J; bases unmatched to any gene: 6. The CDR3 sequence: CASSFVQGAVYGYTF. Written as DNA, the CDR3 is TGTGCCAGCAGTTTTGTACAGGGGGCGGTCTATGGCTACACCTTC.